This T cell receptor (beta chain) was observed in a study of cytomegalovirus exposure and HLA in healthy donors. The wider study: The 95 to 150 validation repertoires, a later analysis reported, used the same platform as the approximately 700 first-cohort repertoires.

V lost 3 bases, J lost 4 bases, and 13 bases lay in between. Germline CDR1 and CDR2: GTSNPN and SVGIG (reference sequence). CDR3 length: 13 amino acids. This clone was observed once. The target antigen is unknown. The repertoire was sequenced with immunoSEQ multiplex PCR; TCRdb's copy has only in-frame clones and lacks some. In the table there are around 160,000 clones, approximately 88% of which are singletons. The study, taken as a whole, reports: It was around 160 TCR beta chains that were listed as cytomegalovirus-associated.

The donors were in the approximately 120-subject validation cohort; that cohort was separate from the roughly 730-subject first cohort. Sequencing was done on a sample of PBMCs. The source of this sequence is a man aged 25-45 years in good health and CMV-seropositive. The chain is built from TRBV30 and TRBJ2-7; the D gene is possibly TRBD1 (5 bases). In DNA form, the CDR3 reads TGTGCCTGGAGGGGGCAGAACCTTTACGAGCAGTACTTC. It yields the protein CAWRGQNLYEQYF.